These 24 T cell receptor beta chains were all obtained from the same sample, sequenced in a study of OX40 agonist ivuxolimab in advanced cancers. Some clones are missing from TCRdb's copy, which holds only in-frame ones; the method was immunoSEQ multiplex PCR. The data show about 28,000 clones, roughly 80% seen once. The source material was CD4+ or CD8+ T cells sorted from blood, sampled in a trial of the OX40 agonist ivuxolimab. Every receptor here comes from an adult with an advanced solid tumor such as melanoma, head and neck, liver or kidney cancer.

The chain recombines TRBV6-5 with TRBJ2-7; D might be TRBD2 (6 bases). Germline V gives CDR1 MNHEY, CDR2 SVGAGI. V lost 2 bases and J 4 bases, leaving 9 bases between the germline ends. The CDR3 consists of 13 residues. This CDR3 is CASSYGGIYEQYF. Written as DNA, the CDR3 is TGTGCCAGCAGTTACGGGGGGATTTACGAGCAGTACTTC.

This clone was recorded only once. The chain recombines TRBV7-6 with TRBJ1-1; 7 bases map to TRBD1. CDR3 size: 15 residues. V gave up 0 bases and J gave up 0 bases; unmatched junction bases: 1. Germline CDR1 SGHVS, CDR2 FNYEAQ. This chain's CDR3 is CASSLAQGVNTEAFF. As DNA, the CDR3 is TGTGCCAGCAGCTTAGCGCAGGGGGTGAACACTGAAGCTTTCTTT.

The chain couples TRBV11-3 to TRBJ1-2; 7 positions match TRBD1. CDR1 and CDR2 from the germline V gene are SGHNT and YENEEA. This CDR3 spans 15 amino acids. With 4 bases clipped from V and 4 bases from J, the junction kept 9 bases outside the gene matches. CDR3 protein: CASSSDPGGSYGYTF. In nucleotides, the CDR3 is TGTGCCAGCAGCTCCGACCCAGGGGGAAGCTATGGCTACACCTTC.

This clone showed up just once. The genes are TRBV9 and TRBJ2-7, with 8 bases matching TRBD2. The CDR3 has 17 amino acids. Germline lookup yields CDR1 SGDLS and CDR2 YYNGEE. The V gene end was trimmed by 0 bases and the J gene end by 6 bases; junction bases not matched to a gene: 14. CDR3 sequence (DNA): TGTGCCAGCAGCGTAGGGGGTACGGCGGGAGGAAGGGGCGAGCAGTACTTC. Its protein is CASSVGGTAGGRGEQYF.

The rearrangement joins TRBV21-1 to TRBJ2-1. TRBV21-1 is given as a pseudogene. The CDR3 consists of 18 residues. DNA of the CDR3: TGTGCCAGCAGCAAAGATCGCAGACCACGATTAGGCCACAATGAGCAGTTCTTC. Encoded protein: CASSKDRRPRLGHNEQFF.

This clone ranks as medium-sized. V gene TRBV5-5 combines with J gene TRBJ1-1, with no clear D. Trimming took off 5 bases at V and 0 bases at J, with 8 bases between the two ends. The CDR3 totals 13 residues. CDR1 is SGHKS and CDR2 is YYEKEE in the germline V gene (reference sequence). CDR3 nucleotide sequence: TGTGCCAGCAGTCCCTGGGTGAACACTGAAGCTTTCTTT. Protein sequence: CASSPWVNTEAFF.

This clone was seen a handful of times. The rearrangement joins TRBV9 to TRBJ2-5, with D possibly being TRBD1 (6 bases). Germline loops: CDR1 SGDLS, CDR2 YYNGEE. There are 17 residues in the CDR3. Between the trimmed V and J ends, which lost 4 bases and 2 bases, there was a span of 21 bases. The CDR3 DNA is TGTGCCAGCAGCACCCGCCTGGAGAGGGGGTGGCAAGAGACCCAGTACTTC. Amino acids: CASSTRLERGWQETQYF.

This clone has just one count. The chain combines TRBV28 with TRBJ1-1; TRBD1 is a possible D gene (5 bases). The CDR3 covers 14 residues. V dropped 3 bases and J dropped 1 base, with 9 bases sitting between them. CDR1 and CDR2 from the germline V gene are MDHEN and SYDVKM. CDR3 region: CASSFSQGNTEAFF. DNA for the CDR3: TGTGCCAGCAGTTTTAGCCAGGGGAACACTGAAGCTTTCTTT.

V is TRBV5-8 and J is TRBJ1-2; D remains ambiguous. Trimming removed 4 bases from V and 1 base from J, with 8 bases in between. The CDR3 is 13 amino acids. Per germline, CDR1 SGHTS and CDR2 YDEGEE. The CDR3 loop reads CASSLGFNYGYTF. CDR3 DNA: TGTGCCAGCAGCCTGGGCTTTAACTATGGCTACACCTTC.

In this sample, this clone is medium-sized. The J gene is TRBJ2-7, the V gene TRBV7-6, with 8 bases identical to TRBD1. CDR3 length: 15 amino acids. The trim removed 5 bases at V and 6 bases at J, leaving 12 bases unmatched. In germline, CDR1 is SGHVS, CDR2 FNYEAQ. CDR3 DNA sequence: TGTGCCAGCAGCCACCCGACAGGGGCCCCGTCCGAGCAGTACTTC. Protein: CASSHPTGAPSEQYF.

This sequence joins TRBV5-8 and TRBJ1-2, with D perhaps TRBD1 (6 bases). Trimming took 0 bases from V and 3 from J, leaving 6 bases between them. CDR1 is SGHTS, CDR2 YDEGEE, per germline. The CDR3 sequence is 13 residues long. CDR3 in amino acids: CASSLGGHYGYTF. Written as DNA, the CDR3 is TGTGCCAGCAGCTTGGGGGGGCACTATGGCTACACCTTC.

The CDR3 reads CASGPLQGGGYTF. The CDR3 DNA sequence: TGTGCTAGTGGTCCCCTTCAGGGAGGTGGCTACACCTTC. V is TRBV12-5 and J is TRBJ1-2; D perhaps matches TRBD1 (5 bases). V was cut by 5 bases and J by 7 bases, with 14 bases left in between. Germline CDR1 reads LGHNT; CDR2 reads FRNRAP. The CDR3 contains 13 residues.

V gene TRBV4-1 combines with J gene TRBJ2-7; 13 bases agree with TRBD2. The length of the CDR3 is 15 residues. Germline CDR1 and CDR2: MGHRA and YSYEKL. V lost 6 bases to trimming and J lost 3 bases; unmatched junction nucleotides: 5. The CDR3 DNA reads TGCGCCAGCAGGCTACGGACTAGCGGGAGCTACGAGCAGTACTTC. It yields the protein CASRLRTSGSYEQYF.

The chain employs TRBV9 and TRBJ2-7; D uncertain. The germline V and J ends were trimmed by 4 bases and 1 base, with 6 bases remaining between them. The CDR3 extends over 12 amino acids. Germline V gene sequence: CDR1 SGDLS, CDR2 YYNGEE. The CDR3 region is CASSTVSYEQYF. The CDR3 DNA is TGTGCCAGCAGCACCGTATCCTACGAGCAGTACTTC.

This clone was picked up a small number of times. At one boundary the junction diverges from the germline segment, which might be a read error. The J gene is TRBJ2-1, the V gene TRBV5-5; perhaps D is TRBD1 or TRBD2 (5 bases each). This CDR3 has 16 amino acids. Per germline, CDR1 SGHKS and CDR2 YYEKEE (reference sequence). CDR3 in DNA: TGTGCCAGCAGGTTGGGGGTTTCTGTGGGGTGGGATGAGCAGTTCTTC. Protein product: CASRLGVSVGWDEQFF.

This clone was observed once. The rearrangement joins TRBV5-6 to TRBJ1-2, with D possibly TRBD1 on 6 matching bases. Trimming stripped 0 bases from V and 2 bases from J, with 8 bases between. Germline V CDR1 and CDR2: SGHDT, YYEEEE. This CDR3 is built from 14 residues. The DNA for the CDR3 is TGTGCCAGCAGCTTGGGACAGGCAAACTATGGCTACACCTTC. Encoded protein: CASSLGQANYGYTF.

This clone was seen only a few times. J is TRBJ1-1 and V is TRBV9; TRBD1 is a possible D gene (5 bases). The CDR3 totals 15 residues. V was shortened by 0 bases and J by 5 bases, with 14 bases between the two germline ends. Germline V gene sequence: CDR1 SGDLS, CDR2 YYNGEE. In DNA form, the CDR3 reads TGTGCCAGCAGCGTAGATGGGGGAGGGCCAACTGAAGCTTTCTTT. This codes for CASSVDGGGPTEAFF.

This clone occurred a few times. V usage is TRBV11-2 and J usage is TRBJ1-1; D call uncertain. The germline V and J ends were trimmed by 4 bases and 7 bases, with 10 bases remaining between them. This CDR3 is 12 amino acids long. Per germline, CDR1 SGHAT and CDR2 FQNNGV. CDR3 loop: CASSYGRNEAFF. CDR3 sequence (DNA): TGTGCCAGCAGCTACGGCAGGAATGAAGCTTTCTTT.

This clone was counted between two and nine times. The gene calls are TRBV6-1 and TRBJ1-1; D unresolved. Germline CDR1 MNHNS, CDR2 SASEGT. Trimming stripped 8 bases from V and 0 bases from J, with 13 bases between. The CDR3 runs to 14 residues. The CDR3: CASRPRALNTEAFF. The CDR3 coding sequence is TGTGCCAGCCGTCCCCGGGCCCTGAACACTGAAGCTTTCTTT.

V is TRBV5-1 and J is TRBJ2-5; D is perhaps TRBD1 or TRBD2 (5 bases each). There are 15 residues in the CDR3. Trimming removed 4 bases from V and 5 bases from J, with 18 bases in between. CDR1 is SGHRS, CDR2 YFSETQ, per germline. In nucleotides, the CDR3 is TGCGCCAGCAGCCCCGGGACGTCGGGCGGGGAGACCCAGTACTTC. Translating gives CASSPGTSGGETQYF.

The chain carries TRBV6-1 and TRBJ1-5, with unresolved D. V was clipped by 7 bases and J by 3 bases, with 10 bases between them. Looked up from germline, CDR1 is MNHNS and CDR2 is SASEGT. The CDR3 length is 13 residues. This CDR3 is CASKAGDNQPQHF. The CDR3 nucleotides read TGTGCCAGCAAGGCGGGCGACAATCAGCCCCAGCATTTT.

This clone was recorded a few times. The chain has TRBV30 and TRBJ1-2; D perhaps matches TRBD1 (5 bases). The V gene lost 4 bases and the J gene lost 6 bases, with 15 bases spanning the gap. Germline V gene sequence: CDR1 GTSNPN, CDR2 SVGIG (reference sequence). The CDR3 has 13 residues. The DNA of the CDR3 is TGTGCCTGGACCACGGGACTTAGGGATGGCTACACCTTC. Translated, it gives CAWTTGLRDGYTF.

The chain joins TRBV18 to TRBJ2-7; 8 bases line up with TRBD1. V shed 6 bases and J 3 bases; nucleotides not matched to a gene: 4. This CDR3 contains 13 residues. Germline-derived CDR1 and CDR2 are KGHSH and LQKENI. DNA for the CDR3: TGTGCCAGCTCTGACAGGGGTGACTACGAGCAGTACTTC. Amino acid sequence: CASSDRGDYEQYF.

The sample holds a few counts of this clone. This chain uses TRBV6-6 with TRBJ2-3; weak D call: TRBD2 (7 bases). V gave up 1 base and J gave up 6 bases, with 17 bases separating them. This CDR3 has 16 residues. Germline CDR1 reads MNHNY; CDR2 reads SVGAGI (reference sequence). This chain's CDR3 is CASSYYGGGRLDTQYF. The CDR3 nucleotides are TGTGCCAGCAGTTACTATGGGGGGGGGCGTTTGGATACGCAGTATTTT.